This T cell receptor (beta chain) was sequenced during a study of regulatory T cells in long-lasting Graves disease. Regarding the study as a whole: Newly diagnosed patients had higher TCR diversity than persistent Graves' patients did.

In germline, CDR1 is MNHNS, CDR2 SASEGT. CDR3 size: 13 residues. The V and J ends lost 6 bases and 7 bases respectively, with 10 bases between them. Assembly of TCR beta libraries relied on iRepertoire HTBI primers together with Arm-PCR of CDR3 regions. In TCRdb, the multiplex PCR reads were re-called with MiXCR into one record per CDR3 protein. This sample has more than 300,000 distinct CDR3 sequences; around 20% occur once, and the top ten carry 29%. Time point specified: persistent/refractory GD, antithyroid drugs over 5 years with positive TRAb. The TCR library was made from RNA extracted from PBMCs. This clonotype was recorded many times. Its antigen is currently unknown.

The receptor's source is a female donor with Graves disease. Material: peripheral blood mononuclear cells (PBMCs), obtained when the disease was refractory, from a patient treated with antithyroid drugs. The chain employs TRBV6-1 and TRBJ1-6; no firm D call. CDR3 coding DNA: TGTGCCAGCAGCACAGCTACAAATTCACCCCTCCACTTT. This translates into CASSTATNSPLHF.